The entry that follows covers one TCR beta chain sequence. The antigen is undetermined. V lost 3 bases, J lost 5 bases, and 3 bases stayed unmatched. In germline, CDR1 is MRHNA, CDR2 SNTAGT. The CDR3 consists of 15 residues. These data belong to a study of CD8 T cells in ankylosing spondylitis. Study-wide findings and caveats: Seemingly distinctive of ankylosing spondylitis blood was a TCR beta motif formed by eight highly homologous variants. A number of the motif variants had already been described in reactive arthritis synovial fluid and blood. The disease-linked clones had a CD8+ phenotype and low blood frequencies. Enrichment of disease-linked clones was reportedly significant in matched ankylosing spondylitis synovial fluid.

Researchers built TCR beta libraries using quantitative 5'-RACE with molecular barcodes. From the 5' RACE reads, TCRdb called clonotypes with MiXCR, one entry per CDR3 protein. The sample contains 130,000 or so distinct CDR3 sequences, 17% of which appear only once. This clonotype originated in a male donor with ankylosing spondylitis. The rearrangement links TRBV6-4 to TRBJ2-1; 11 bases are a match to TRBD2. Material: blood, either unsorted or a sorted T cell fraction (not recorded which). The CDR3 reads CASSEASGRNNEQFF. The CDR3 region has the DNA TGTGCCAGCAGTGAGGCTAGCGGGAGGAACAATGAGCAGTTCTTC.